The rows below give T cell receptor beta chains drawn from one sample of a study of blood T cell repertoires in COVID-19. The protocol was immunoSEQ multiplex PCR, while the TCRdb copy is restricted to in-frame clones and leaves out a portion. The repertoire includes 250,000 to 350,000 clones, about 85% of them detected once, and 2% to 2.5% sits in the top ten. Sequencing input: peripheral blood. The receptors were gathered from a woman aged 45 to 65 who had recovered from COVID-19. The CDR3 runs from the conserved cysteine through the conserved F or W. The order of the fields is CDR3 DNA, CDR3 protein, D gene, V gene, J gene, clone size. D genes are given only for firm matches. Clone size appears in some rows only: once, few, many, or a class for an expanded clone.

TGTGCCAGCAGCCCTTACCGGCCCCGGGATCAGCCCCAGCATTTT	CASSPYRPRDQPQHF	.	TRBV13	TRBJ1-5	few
TGTGCCAGCAGCGTAGCTGGAGAGAACACTGAAGCTTTCTTT	CASSVAGENTEAFF	.	TRBV9	TRBJ1-1	.
TGTGCCACCTCGGGATTGAACACCGGGGAGCTGTTTTTT	CATSGLNTGELFF	.	TRBV10-3	TRBJ2-2	.
TGTGCCAGCAGCTTAGGTCTCTTCGGGGGCTATGGCTACACCTTC	CASSLGLFGGYGYTF	.	TRBV7-8	TRBJ1-2	.
TGTGCCAGTTGGGACAGGGGGCTTAGGGAGCAGTACTTC	CASWDRGLREQYF	TRBD1	TRBV28	TRBJ2-7	.
TGCGCCAGCAGCAAGTGGTGGACAGGGGGCGACCATCCCTACAATGAGCAGTTCTTC	CASSKWWTGGDHPYNEQFF	TRBD1	TRBV4-3	TRBJ2-1	.
TGTGCCAGCGGGATAGGGGACTACGAGCAGTACTTC	CASGIGDYEQYF	.	TRBV6-5	TRBJ2-7	.
TGTGCCAGCAGTTTAGTTTGGAGACTAGCGGGAGAGGTGGGCTACAATGAGCAGTTCTTC	CASSLVWRLAGEVGYNEQFF	TRBD2	TRBV27	TRBJ2-1	.
TGTGCCAGCAGTTACTCCGGGACTAGCGTCAACAATGAGCAGTTCTTC	CASSYSGTSVNNEQFF	TRBD2	TRBV6-2/TRBV6-3	TRBJ2-1	.
TGTGCCAGCAGGGCGGGGCCAGCGAACACCGGGGAGCTGTTTTTT	CASRAGPANTGELFF	.	TRBV7-3	TRBJ2-2	.
TGTGCCAGCAGCCCGGGCGGGTTTTTACATCAGCCCCAGCATTTT	CASSPGGFLHQPQHF	.	TRBV9	TRBJ1-5	few
TGCAGCGTTGTAGTCTGGGACAGGGGTCGGAGTTGGGCTTTCTTT	CSVVVWDRGRSWAFF	TRBD1	TRBV29-1	TRBJ1-1	.
TGTGCCAGCAGCTTGGACGCCCCCAGCTCTGGAAACACCATATATTTT	CASSLDAPSSGNTIYF	.	TRBV5-4	TRBJ1-3	.
TGTGCCAGCAGCTTGGGATTAGGTCGGACAGACGCTGAAGCTTTCTTT	CASSLGLGRTDAEAFF	.	TRBV5-8	TRBJ1-1	.
TGTGCCAGCAGTCCAGACAGAAGGTCGAACACTGAAGCTTTCTTT	CASSPDRRSNTEAFF	.	TRBV6-2/TRBV6-3	TRBJ1-1	.
TGTGCCAGCAGCCCCCGGGGGGCCAATCAGCCCCAGCATTTT	CASSPRGANQPQHF	.	TRBV9	TRBJ1-5	.
TGTGCCAGCAGTTCTCGACAGGTTAACGAGCAGTACTTC	CASSSRQVNEQYF	.	TRBV27	TRBJ2-7	.
TGTGCCAGCAGCAAATACGGCGGAGGAGAGAACACTGAAGCTTTCTTT	CASSKYGGGENTEAFF	.	TRBV21-1	TRBJ1-1	.
TGCGCCAGCAGCCCAGGGGGTACCAGCTCCTACAATGAGCAGTTCTTC	CASSPGGTSSYNEQFF	TRBD1	TRBV5-1	TRBJ2-1	.
TGTGCCAGCAGCCTGCGGACTAGCGGGACGTACAATGAGCAGTTCTTC	CASSLRTSGTYNEQFF	TRBD2	TRBV7-2	TRBJ2-1	.
TGTGCCAGTATGGGGGGACAGGGGGCCTACAATGAGCAGTTCTTC	CASMGGQGAYNEQFF	TRBD1	TRBV19	TRBJ2-1	.
TGTGCCAGCAGCTTAGGGCAGGGTAGCCAGCCCCAGCATTTT	CASSLGQGSQPQHF	.	TRBV7-9	TRBJ1-5	.
TGTGCCAGCAGCCCCGGTGGAGGAAACACTGAAGCTTTCTTT	CASSPGGGNTEAFF	.	TRBV9	TRBJ1-1	.
TGTGCCTGGAGGGATCAGGGGTGGGAACGGACTGAAGCTTTCTTT	CAWRDQGWERTEAFF	.	TRBV30	TRBJ1-1	.
TGTGCCAGCAGCCCCCGTCGGCGGGGGGTTACGAACACCGGGGAGCTGTTTTTT	CASSPRRRGVTNTGELFF	TRBD2	TRBV7-2	TRBJ2-2	.
TGTGCCAGCAGCCAGGACAGGGTGAGCTATGGCTACACCTTC	CASSQDRVSYGYTF	TRBD1	TRBV6-5	TRBJ1-2	.
TGTGCCAGCAGTTTACCCGGGAGGTTTAACTATGGCTACACCTTC	CASSLPGRFNYGYTF	.	TRBV28	TRBJ1-2	.
TGTGCCAGCATCGGCGGGAGGGATCCCTACAATGAGCAGTTCTTC	CASIGGRDPYNEQFF	TRBD2	TRBV2	TRBJ2-1	.
TGTGCTAGTGGTTTAGTCGTCAGCACCCGACAACGGGGGGCCAACGTCCTGACTTTC	CASGLVVSTRQRGANVLTF	.	TRBV12-5	TRBJ2-6	few
TGCGCCAGCAGCCTTGAGGGGGCAGCTTTCTTT	CASSLEGAAFF	TRBD1	TRBV5-1	TRBJ1-1	once
TGTGCCAGCAGCAGGGAGCGCATTAATTCACCCCTCCACTTT	CASSRERINSPLHF	.	TRBV21-1	TRBJ1-6	.
TGTGCCTGGAGTCGGGGCCAAGAGACCCAGTACTTC	CAWSRGQETQYF	.	TRBV30	TRBJ2-5	.
TGTGCCAGCTTGGTAGGGGAAGCGTATAATTCACCCCTCCACTTT	CASLVGEAYNSPLHF	.	TRBV28	TRBJ1-6	.
TGCGCCAGCAGCTCGAGGACTAGCGGAGCTCGTCAAGAGACCCAGTACTTC	CASSSRTSGARQETQYF	TRBD2	TRBV5-1	TRBJ2-5	few
TGCGCCAGCAGCGGGCGGGAGTTCAACAATGAGCAGTTCTTC	CASSGREFNNEQFF	TRBD2	TRBV4-3	TRBJ2-1	once
TGTGCCAGCAGCTTTGGACAGGGGAGTCAGCCCCAGCATTTT	CASSFGQGSQPQHF	TRBD1	TRBV28	TRBJ1-5	.